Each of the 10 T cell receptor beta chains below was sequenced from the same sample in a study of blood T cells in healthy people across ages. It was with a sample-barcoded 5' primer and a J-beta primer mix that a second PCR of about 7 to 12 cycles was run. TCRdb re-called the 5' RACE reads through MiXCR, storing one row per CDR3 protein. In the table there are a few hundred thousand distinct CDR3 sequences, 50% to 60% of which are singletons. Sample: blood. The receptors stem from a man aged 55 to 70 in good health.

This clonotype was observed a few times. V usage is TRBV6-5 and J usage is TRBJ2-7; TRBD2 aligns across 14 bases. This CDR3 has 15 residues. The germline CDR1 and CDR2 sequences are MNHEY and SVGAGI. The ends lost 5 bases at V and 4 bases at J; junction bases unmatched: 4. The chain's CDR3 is CASSTGTSGRYEQYF. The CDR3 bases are TGTGCCAGCAGTACTGGGACTAGCGGGAGATACGAGCAGTACTTC.

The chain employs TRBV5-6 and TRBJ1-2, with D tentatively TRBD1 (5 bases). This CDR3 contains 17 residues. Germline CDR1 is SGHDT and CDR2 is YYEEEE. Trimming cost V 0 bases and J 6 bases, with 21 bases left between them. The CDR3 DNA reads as TGTGCCAGCAGCTTGGATTCTGACAGAACCAAATTTAATGGCTACACCTTC. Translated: CASSLDSDRTKFNGYTF.

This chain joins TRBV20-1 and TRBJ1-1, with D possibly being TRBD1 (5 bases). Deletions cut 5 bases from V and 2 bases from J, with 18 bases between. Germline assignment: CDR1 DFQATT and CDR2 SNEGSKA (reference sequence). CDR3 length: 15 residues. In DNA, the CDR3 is TGCAGTGCTGTGTGGGGACCGACGACTAACACTGAAGCTTTCTTT. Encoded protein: CSAVWGPTTNTEAFF.

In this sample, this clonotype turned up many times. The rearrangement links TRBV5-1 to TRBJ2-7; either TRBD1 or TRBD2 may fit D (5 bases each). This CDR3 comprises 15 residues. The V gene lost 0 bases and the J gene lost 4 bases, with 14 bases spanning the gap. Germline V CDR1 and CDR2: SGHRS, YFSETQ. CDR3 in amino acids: CASSLEGQGPYEQYF. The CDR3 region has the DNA TGCGCCAGCAGCTTGGAGGGCCAGGGACCTTACGAGCAGTACTTC.

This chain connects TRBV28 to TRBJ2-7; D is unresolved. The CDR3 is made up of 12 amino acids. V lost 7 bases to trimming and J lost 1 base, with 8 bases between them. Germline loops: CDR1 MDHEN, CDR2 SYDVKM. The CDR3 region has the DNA TGTGCCAGCACCGTGGGTTCCTACGAGCAGTACTTC. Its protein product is CASTVGSYEQYF.

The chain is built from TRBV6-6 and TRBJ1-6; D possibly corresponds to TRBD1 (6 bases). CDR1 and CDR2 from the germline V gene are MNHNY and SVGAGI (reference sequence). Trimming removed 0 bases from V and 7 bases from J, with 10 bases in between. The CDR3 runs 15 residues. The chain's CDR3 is CASSYSQGSNSPLHF. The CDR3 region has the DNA TGTGCCAGCAGTTACTCCCAGGGGTCAAATTCACCCCTCCACTTT.

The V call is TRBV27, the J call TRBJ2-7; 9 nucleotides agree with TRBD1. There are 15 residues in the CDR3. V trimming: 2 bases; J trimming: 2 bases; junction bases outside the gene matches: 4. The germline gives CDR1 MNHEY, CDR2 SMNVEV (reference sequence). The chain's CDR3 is CASSLGGQGTYEQYF. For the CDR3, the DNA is TGTGCCAGCAGTTTAGGGGGACAGGGAACCTACGAGCAGTACTTC.

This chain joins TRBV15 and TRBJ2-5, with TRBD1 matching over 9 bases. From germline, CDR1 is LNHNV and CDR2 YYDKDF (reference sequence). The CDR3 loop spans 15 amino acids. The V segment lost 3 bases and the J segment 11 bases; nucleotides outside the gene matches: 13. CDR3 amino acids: CATSSGTGLTDEQYF. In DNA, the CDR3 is TGTGCCACCAGCAGTGGGACAGGGTTGACGGATGAGCAGTACTTC.

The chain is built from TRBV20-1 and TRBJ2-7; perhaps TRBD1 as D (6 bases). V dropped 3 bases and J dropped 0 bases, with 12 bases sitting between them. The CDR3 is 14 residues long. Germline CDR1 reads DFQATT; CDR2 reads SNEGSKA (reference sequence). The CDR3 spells CSASPGALSYEQYF. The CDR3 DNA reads TGCAGTGCTAGCCCAGGGGCCCTCTCCTACGAGCAGTACTTC.

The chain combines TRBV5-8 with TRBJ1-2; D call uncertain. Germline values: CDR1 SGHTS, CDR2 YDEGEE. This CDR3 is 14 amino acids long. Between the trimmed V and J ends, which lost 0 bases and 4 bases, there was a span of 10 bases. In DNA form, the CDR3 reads TGTGCCAGCAGCTTGGGTAGGGCCCTCTATGGCTACACCTTC. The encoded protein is CASSLGRALYGYTF.